The source of this TCR beta chain is a study of cytotoxic CD8 clonotypes in ibrutinib-treated CLL. This clone was detected only once. Trimming shortened V by 8 bases and J by 5 bases, and 10 bases separated the two germline ends. In germline, CDR1 is MNHNY, CDR2 SVGAGI (reference sequence). The CDR3 is 12 residues long. This table comes from immunoSEQ multiplex PCR, and its TCRdb copy is limited to in-frame clones, with some not included. The sample lists some 100,000 clones, 58% occurring once. J is TRBJ1-5 and V is TRBV6-6, with D perhaps TRBD1 (5 bases). The sequenced sample was PBMCs, obtained after 24 months of ibrutinib treatment. This receptor was identified in a human donor with chronic lymphocytic leukemia. CDR3 in amino acids: CASGRGDQPQHF. The CDR3 bases are TGTGCCAGCGGAAGAGGGGATCAGCCCCAGCATTTT.